The 21 T cell receptor beta chains given below trace back to one sample, sequenced in a study of cytomegalovirus exposure and HLA in healthy donors. Sequencing was performed with immunoSEQ multiplex PCR; in TCRdb, only in-frame clones are kept and a portion is missing. Among approximately 120,000 clones listed, 80% to 90% were seen once. The sequencing sample was made of PBMCs. The receptors derive from a woman aged 18 to 35 in good health and CMV-seronegative.

The chain recombines TRBV28 with TRBJ1-5; D is undetermined. This CDR3 region has 15 residues. In germline, CDR1 is MDHEN, CDR2 SYDVKM. The V gene lost 5 bases and the J gene lost 6 bases, with 17 bases spanning the gap. The CDR3 here is CASSPMATVTQPQHF. The CDR3 region has the DNA TGTGCCAGCAGTCCTATGGCTACAGTGACTCAGCCCCAGCATTTT.

J is TRBJ2-7 and V is TRBV13; a possible D gene is TRBD2 (6 bases). CDR1 PRHDT and CDR2 FYEKMQ come from the germline V gene (reference sequence). This CDR3 spans 15 amino acids. Trimming cost V 5 bases and J 0 bases, with 14 bases left between them. The CDR3 here is CASSQEGSGSYEQYF. CDR3 coding DNA: TGTGCCAGCAGCCAGGAGGGGTCCGGCTCCTACGAGCAGTACTTC.

In its sample, this clone was seen once. V and J are TRBV6-4 and TRBJ2-3; 9 bases line up with TRBD2. V shed 2 bases and J 4 bases; nucleotides not matched to a gene: 7. CDR1 is MRHNA, CDR2 SNTAGT, per germline. This CDR3 is 16 amino acids long. The CDR3 coding sequence is TGTGCCAGCAGTGACAGGGGCGGGGGGGCCGCAGATACGCAGTATTTT. Residues: CASSDRGGGAADTQYF.

V is TRBV9 and J is TRBJ1-1; a weak D match, TRBD1 (5 bases). Germline lookup yields CDR1 SGDLS and CDR2 YYNGEE. Trimming stripped 5 bases from V and 0 bases from J, with 17 bases between. The CDR3 sequence is 16 residues long. CDR3 coding DNA: TGTGCCAGCAGTCAACTTTACCTAGGGGTGAACACTGAAGCTTTCTTT. Translated: CASSQLYLGVNTEAFF.

This chain uses TRBV7-6 with TRBJ2-1, with 10 positions matching TRBD2. The germline V gene encodes CDR1 SGHVS and CDR2 FNYEAQ. The CDR3 totals 17 residues. The trim removed 2 bases at V and 6 bases at J, leaving 10 bases unmatched. CDR3 sequence (DNA): TGTGCCAGCAGCTTATCTGCTTGGAGCGGGAGGGCCAATGAGCAGTTCTTC. Protein sequence: CASSLSAWSGRANEQFF.

V usage is TRBV21-1 and J usage is TRBJ1-2; TRBD1, the table's D call, was not compared with the DNA. TRBV21-1 is a pseudogene. The CDR3 totals 13 residues. CDR3 in DNA: TGTGCCAATAGACAGGAGAATAACTATGGCTACACCTTC. Amino acid sequence: CANRQENNYGYTF.

This sequence joins TRBV27 and TRBJ2-2, with D perhaps TRBD1 (7 bases). The CDR3 has 14 residues. Trimming removed 8 bases from V and 8 bases from J, with 18 bases in between. Germline CDR1 MNHEY, CDR2 SMNVEV (reference sequence). The CDR3 is CASDRRQGGGELFF. The DNA of the CDR3 is TGTGCCAGCGATAGGAGGCAGGGGGGTGGGGAGCTGTTTTTT.

The rearrangement links TRBV6-1 to TRBJ1-4; 10 positions match TRBD1. Unmatched junction bases numbered 5, after V lost 4 bases and J lost 0 bases. This CDR3 contains 17 residues. Germline-derived CDR1 and CDR2 are MNHNS and SASEGT. The CDR3 DNA is TGTGCCAGCAGTGCGGGGACAGGGGTTTCAACTAATGAAAAACTGTTTTTT. It is translated as CASSAGTGVSTNEKLFF.

The rearrangement uses TRBV29-1 and TRBJ2-1, with TRBD2 matching 7 bases. The CDR3 runs 17 residues. Germline V gene sequence: CDR1 SQVTM, CDR2 ANQGSEA. Trimming cost V 5 bases and J 9 bases; bases outside gene matches: 22. CDR3: CSVLPINRAGVMGEQFF. CDR3 DNA sequence: TGCAGCGTTCTACCCATTAATAGGGCGGGAGTGATGGGTGAGCAGTTCTTC.

The count of this clone is one. V gene TRBV4-3 combines with J gene TRBJ2-1, with a weak D call TRBD1 (5 bases). The V gene's germline CDR1 is LGHNA and CDR2 YSLEER. Between the trimmed V and J ends, which lost 0 bases and 4 bases, there was a span of 16 bases. This CDR3 has 17 amino acids. The CDR3 loop is CASSQERQRLRYNEQFF. CDR3 bases: TGCGCCAGCAGCCAAGAGCGACAGCGTCTCCGATACAATGAGCAGTTCTTC.

V and J are TRBV25-1 and TRBJ2-2; 7 nucleotides match TRBD1. CDR1 and CDR2 from the germline V gene are MGHDK and SYGVNS. The V and J ends lost 6 bases and 2 bases, in that order; junction bases with no gene match: 9. CDR3 length: 16 residues. The CDR3 reads CASREDRAKNTGELFF. CDR3 DNA sequence: TGTGCCAGCAGAGAAGACAGGGCAAAAAACACCGGGGAGCTGTTTTTT.

The chain recombines TRBV4-2 with TRBJ2-2; D is unresolved. This CDR3 region has 13 residues. Trimming removed 4 bases from V and 6 bases from J, with 9 bases in between. The V gene's germline CDR1 is LGHNA and CDR2 YNFKEQ. CDR3 region: CASSLVEAGELFF. The DNA for the CDR3 is TGTGCCAGCAGCCTCGTCGAGGCCGGGGAGCTGTTTTTT.

The J gene is TRBJ1-4, the V gene TRBV13; possibly TRBD1 for D (6 bases). V was cut by 5 bases and J by 8 bases, with 18 bases left in between. The CDR3 is made up of 15 amino acids. Germline CDR1 PRHDT, CDR2 FYEKMQ (reference sequence). The CDR3 is CASSARARGGEKLFF. CDR3 nucleotide sequence: TGTGCCAGCAGCGCCCGGGCCCGCGGGGGCGAAAAACTGTTTTTT.

The chain carries TRBV27 and TRBJ1-5; D is ambiguous. The CDR3 consists of 14 residues. V was pared by 8 bases and J by 3 bases, with 14 bases between. CDR1 is MNHEY, CDR2 SMNVEV, per germline (reference sequence). CDR3 loop: CASSPGPSNQPQHF. In DNA, the CDR3 is TGTGCCAGCTCCCCAGGCCCATCCAATCAGCCCCAGCATTTT.

J is TRBJ1-2 and V is TRBV28; perhaps TRBD1 as D (5 bases). The CDR3 loop spans 14 amino acids. Trimming cost V 6 bases and J 6 bases, with 17 bases left between them. The germline gives CDR1 MDHEN, CDR2 SYDVKM. The CDR3 is CASSRPDSTNGYTF. CDR3 bases: TGTGCCAGCAGCCGACCCGACAGTACTAATGGCTACACCTTC.

The chain links TRBV18 to TRBJ2-5; weak D call: TRBD2 (6 bases). In germline, CDR1 is KGHSH, CDR2 LQKENI. Trimming shortened V by 2 bases and J by 1 base, and 8 bases separated the two germline ends. This CDR3 is built from 14 residues. The CDR3 sequence is CASSPGGVQETQYF. In DNA form, the CDR3 reads TGTGCCAGCTCACCAGGCGGGGTCCAAGAGACCCAGTACTTC.

The rearrangement uses TRBV5-6 and TRBJ1-2; maybe TRBD1 (6 bases). This CDR3 spans 15 amino acids. Between the trimmed V and J ends, which lost 4 bases and 6 bases, there was a span of 19 bases. Germline assignment: CDR1 SGHDT and CDR2 YYEEEE. The CDR3, as DNA: TGTGCCAGCAGCCGACAGGACCTTTTAATCAATGGCTACACCTTC. Protein product: CASSRQDLLINGYTF.

The chain links TRBV29-1 to TRBJ1-1; TRBD1 agrees at 11 bases. Trimming took 6 bases from V and 4 from J; bases not matched to a gene: 1. This CDR3 is built from 12 residues. CDR1 SQVTM and CDR2 ANQGSEA come from the germline V gene. The CDR3: CSVGTGGTEAFF. DNA for the CDR3: TGCAGCGTCGGGACAGGGGGCACTGAAGCTTTCTTT.

The chain combines TRBV18 with TRBJ1-1; 7 bases are shared with TRBD1. The germline CDR1 and CDR2 sequences are KGHSH and LQKENI. The ends lost 3 bases at V and 4 bases at J; junction bases unmatched: 5. The CDR3 has 14 residues. The CDR3 region has the DNA TGTGCCAGCTCACCCGAGACAGGGCTCACTGAAGCTTTCTTT. Translated, it gives CASSPETGLTEAFF.

The DNA of the CDR3 is TGTGCCAGTAGGAGGGCGGGTTCCGGGGAGCTGTTTTTT. It specifies CASRRAGSGELFF. V gene TRBV19 combines with J gene TRBJ2-2, with D perhaps TRBD2 (5 bases). Per the germline V gene, CDR1 is LNHDA and CDR2 is SQIVND (reference sequence). V lost 6 bases and J lost 6, with 11 bases in between. This CDR3 spans 13 amino acids.

V and J are TRBV30 and TRBJ1-3, with a possible D match to TRBD1 (6 bases). This CDR3 has 16 residues. Germline-derived CDR1 and CDR2 are GTSNPN and SVGIG (reference sequence). V was cut by 0 bases and J by 2 bases, with 14 bases left in between. CDR3 protein: CAWSVRQETPGNTIYF. CDR3 in DNA: TGTGCCTGGAGTGTAAGACAGGAGACCCCTGGAAACACCATATATTTT.